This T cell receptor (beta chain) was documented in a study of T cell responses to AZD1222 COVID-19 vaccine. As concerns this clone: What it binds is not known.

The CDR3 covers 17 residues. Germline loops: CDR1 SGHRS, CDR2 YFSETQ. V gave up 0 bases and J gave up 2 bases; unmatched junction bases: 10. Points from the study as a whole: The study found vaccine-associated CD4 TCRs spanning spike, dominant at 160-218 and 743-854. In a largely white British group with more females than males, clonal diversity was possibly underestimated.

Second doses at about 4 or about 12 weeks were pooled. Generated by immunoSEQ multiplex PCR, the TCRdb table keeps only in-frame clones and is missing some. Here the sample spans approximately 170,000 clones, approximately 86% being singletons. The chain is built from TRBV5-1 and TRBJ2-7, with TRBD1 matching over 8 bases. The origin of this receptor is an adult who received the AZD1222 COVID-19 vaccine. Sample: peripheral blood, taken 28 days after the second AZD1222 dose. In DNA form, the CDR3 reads TGCGCCAGCAGCTTGGAACCGACAGGGGATACAGCCTACGAGCAGTACTTC. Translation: CASSLEPTGDTAYEQYF.